This T cell receptor (beta chain) was recorded in a study of blood T cell repertoires in COVID-19. As for the study in general: The analysed material was cDNA or gDNA that came from T cells, B-cell-depleted T cells, or PBMCs.

Germline CDR1 and CDR2: SGHRS and YFSETQ. Germline trimming cut 2 bases from V and 9 bases from J; bases unmatched to any gene: 2. This CDR3 has 14 amino acids. The repertoire was sequenced with immunoSEQ multiplex PCR; TCRdb's copy has only in-frame clones and lacks some. The sample consists of hundreds of thousands of clones, 85% to 90% of them appearing once. Sequenced input: peripheral blood. The V call is TRBV5-1, the J call TRBJ2-1, with 13 bases matching TRBD2. The receptor was isolated from an elderly man with acute or convalescent COVID-19. The CDR3 DNA follows: TGCGCCAGCAGCTTACGACTAGCGGGAGGTGAGCAGTTCTTC. This gives the protein CASSLRLAGGEQFF.